This T cell receptor (beta chain) stems from a study of cytomegalovirus exposure and HLA in healthy donors listed by TCRdb under 2017. With regard to the full study: An earlier analysis of approximately 590 of the donors reported about 290 Gb of sequence data and some 120 million unique TCR beta sequences from 150 million to 200 million T cells. All discovery cohort repertoires had been generated using a single sequencing platform. In addition to the first cohort of 650 to 750 subjects, a separate validation cohort of approximately 130 different subjects was used. An earlier analysis of several hundred of the donors applied high-throughput TCR beta sequencing to assess whether each TCR beta V gene segment acted as functional or pseudogenic. In the later analysis, no new phenotypic data were used to find candidate immune exposures; instead, reliance was placed on TCR beta sequences and their occurrence across donors. The study aimed to test whether signatures of past pathogen exposure could be identified by cataloging public T cell receptors. A few DR-DQ haplotypes were treated as single units for association and clustering because of strong linkage in the cohort. The study combined high-throughput TCR immunosequencing, statistical association of individual TCRs with disease status, and machine learning to predict cytomegalovirus infection status. The number of typed donors differed by locus: about 620-630 for A, B, C, DRB1 and DQB1; 500 to 550 for DQA1; 606 for DPA1; and 400 to 480 for DPB1. Approximately 330 gigabases of sequencing data and 70 million to 95 million unique TCR sequences made up an early release that covered around 640 HLA-typed donors. HLA typing included class I and class II loci at four-digit resolution. In a later analysis, previously published TCR beta repertoires from 550 to 700 donors were re-analyzed and high-resolution HLA genotyping was added so that TCR occurrence patterns could be studied. On average, about 240,000 unique TCR beta nucleotide sequences were sequenced per donor among a few hundred genotyped donors of the cohort, with 15% to 20% of those sequences being non-productive. Using immunosequencing, the study profiled T cell repertoires from 666 subjects and related those repertoires to cytomegalovirus serostatus. The genetic ancestry cluster associated with self-reported Caucasian donors included around 76% of the roughly 400 genotyped donors. Donor age, sex, ethnicity and CMV serostatus were compiled alongside the repertoire data. Genome-wide SNP genotypes for about 65% of the 666 donors were used in a later genetic analysis, which treated that subset as a discovery cohort. Study-level results and caveats: In a later analysis, HLA-associated TCR beta chains were found to be more clonally expanded and to have lower generation probabilities than equally common non-associated chains. The earlier analysis of 587 of the donors excluded some 15 rarely observed V segments, including chromosome 9 orphons, because counts were too low. A total of 150 to 200 TCR beta chains were listed by the study as associated with cytomegalovirus. The authors suggested that the approach could potentially be generalized to other disease states and immunological phenotypes. This cohort had only TCR beta chains sequenced, and the lack of alpha or paired-chain data limited which features could be detected. Most CMV-associated TCR beta chains appeared to be HLA-restricted in a later analysis, and the HLA associations seemed to be driven largely by CMV exposure. Three of the identified cytomegalovirus-associated TCR beta chains were confirmed in vitro to be specific for cytomegalovirus antigens. Strong co-occurrence of HLA alleles, especially DR and DQ, made assigning TCR associations to individual alleles difficult. According to a later genetic analysis, donors in an Asian-associated ancestry cluster had fewer N-insertions in productive TCRs than the approximately 710-donor mean. Sequencing depth was assumed to be roughly uniform across donors in the presence/absence analyses, though that assumption may not hold. A further reported finding was that TCR beta sequences accurately predicted the HLA-A and HLA-B alleles for most subjects in the first cohort. In a later analysis, around 17,000 TCR beta sequences were associated with specific HLA alleles at a false discovery rate of 0.05. Several of the top co-occurrence clusters appeared to be linked to parvovirus B19, influenza, CMV and Epstein-Barr virus, according to a later analysis. In an earlier analysis of around 600 of the donors, most TCR beta V segments were observed in productive rearrangements about 87% or about 30% of the time, broadly matching IMGT annotations. The classifier was reported to diagnose cytomegalovirus status with high specificity and sensitivity in both the original cohort and the validation cohort. Because the 87-base-pair reads could not distinguish some IMGT-functional V segments, including TRBV6-2 and TRBV6-3, those segments were excluded. In a later analysis, TCR association rates were found to vary across HLA loci, with the most associated TCRs seen for DRB1 alleles and the fewest for HLA-C alleles. Most TCR sequences were observed very rarely across donors, whereas some public TCRs were present in many individuals. Linkage disequilibrium might explain the correlated functional status among segregating V segments, but an unknown experimental factor could not be ruled out. Immune exposure information for the cohort was limited to CMV serostatus. The sequencing pipeline was judged likely to have produced a cluster of highly shared sequence variants as a technical artifact. Because HLA typing was missing for some donors at each locus, association tests included only the typed subset. V-gene and J-gene trimming of TCR beta chains was associated with a missense DCLRE1C variant in a later genetic analysis, and the association was replicated in an independent cohort.

In total, roughly 670 healthy bone marrow donors made up the cohort. At the time of sampling, all cohort members were nominally healthy, though unrecorded immune exposures were likely present. The donor was CMV seropositive and was included in the group of approximately 310 seropositive cohort members. Each donor provided a peripheral blood sample, and peripheral blood mononuclear cells were used for TCR beta sequencing. The Qiagen DNeasy Blood Extraction Kit was used to extract genomic DNA from the blood cell samples. Library generation was performed with the immunoSEQ multiplex PCR assay. The multiplex PCR relied on a mix of 60 forward primers for TCR Vbeta segments and 13 reverse primers for TCR Jbeta segments. A multiplex PCR assay on genomic DNA amplified the CDR3 region of rearranged TCR beta genes. The amplified TCR beta libraries were sequenced on the Illumina HiSeq System as 87-base-pair reads. The study's processing was this. Across the 700 or so repertoires, a later analysis counted some 80 million unique TCR beta chains, some 11 million of which were shared by at least two donors. To remove PCR and sequencing errors, raw reads were error-corrected and collapsed into unique sequences using a nearest-neighbor algorithm that merged closely related sequences. CDR3 sequences were aligned to IMGT reference sequences to assign V, D and J gene segments. For a sequence to be retained, at least a six-nucleotide match to both a V gene segment and a J gene segment was required. A rearrangement counted as productive if the CDR3 had no stop codons and remained in frame with V and J, and every other rearrangement counted as non-productive. CDR3 was defined according to IMGT convention as the region running from the second conserved V-encoded cysteine to the conserved J-encoded phenylalanine. The earlier analysis of a few hundred of the donors excluded sequences that lacked an unambiguous match to a single V gene segment. In an earlier analysis of almost 600 of the donors, a V segment was called functional when productive rearrangements were above 56.7%, and segregating when the standard deviation between donors exceeded 5%. A statistical classification framework was built to diagnose cytomegalovirus status from the catalog of TCR beta chain sequences. In a later analysis, V and J genes were assigned by comparing TCR nucleotide sequences against IMGT/GENE-DB human TR gene sequences. The TCRdist pipeline was used in a later analysis to assign CDR3 sequences and most-parsimonious VDJ recombination scenarios. A later analysis defined each TCR beta chain by its CDR3 amino acid sequence plus V-gene family, and excluded reads lacking a unique V-gene family. As a way to deal with suspected cross-contamination and a sequencing artifact, a later analysis dropped nearly 600 nucleotide sequences that were highly shared and had low generation probability. For each public chain, a later analysis derived a clonal expansion index from normalized ranks of inferred template counts within each repertoire. In a later analysis, generation probabilities were computed using a VDJ recombination model fitted to out-of-frame rearrangements, and the results were checked against IGoR. Hypergeometric tests were used in a later analysis to score TCR-TCR, TCR-HLA and TCR-CMV co-occurrence, with a repertoire-size bias correction applied to the TCR pairs. A later analysis estimated false discovery rates by permuting HLA or CMV assignments 20 times. In a later analysis, co-occurring TCRs were grouped with DBSCAN, and TCRdist sequence similarity was added when clustering was performed within HLA-allele-positive subsets. Repertoires with fewer than 30,000 or more than 120,000 public chains, plus five repertoires with anomalous nucleotide sharing, were excluded from co-occurrence clustering. Here the immuneACCESS table is served through TCRdb, limited to in-frame sequences with V and J called. Missing clones are a known gap in these copies; in checked studies unresolved V genes cover under half, and the rest lacks a known reason. Clone size and the V and J calls come from that table; the DNA yielded D and trimming. This sample is represented by approximately 86,000 clones; around 85% of them were singletons. Of the sample, less than 8% falls within the top ten clones.

Details on this clone: It lacks a known antigen. It has no much larger one-base neighbor in the sample; base qualities were not kept.

The germline ends are 13 bases apart after V is trimmed by 2 bases and J by 5 bases. The CDR3 covers 14 residues, taking in both the cysteine and the phenylalanine. Just the 42-base CDR3 DNA is kept, in frame starting at base 1. Looking up the germline V gene (reference sequence) yields CDR1 SEHNR and CDR2 FQNEAQ. In this chain, TRBV7-9 is recombined with TRBJ2-7, and possibly TRBD1, on 6 matching bases. This clonotype was sampled from a man aged 35 to 55 in good health and CMV-seropositive. Sequencing used PBMCs. The CDR3 has the sequence CASSLRQERDEQYF. In nucleotide form, the sequence is TGTGCCAGCAGCTTAAGACAGGAGCGCGACGAGCAGTACTTC. With all but the CDR3 taken from the reference TRBV7-9 and TRBJ2-7 genes, the full variable domain is: DTGVSQNPRHKITKRGQNVTFRCDPISEHNRLYWYRQTLGQGPEFLTYFQNEAQLEKSRLLSDRFSAERPKGSFSTLEIQRTEQGDSAMYLCASSLRQERDEQYFGPGTRLTVT.